This T cell receptor beta chain is from a study of cytotoxic CD8 clonotypes in ibrutinib-treated CLL. Between the trimmed V and J ends, which lost 4 bases and 8 bases, there was a span of 5 bases. The germline CDR1 and CDR2 sequences are SEHNR and FQNEAQ (reference sequence). The CDR3 has 11 residues. The table came from immunoSEQ multiplex PCR; TCRdb's copy has only in-frame clones and leaves some out. Among some 98,000 clones listed, approximately 82% were seen once. The specimen was PBMCs, collected after 12 months of ibrutinib treatment. V gene TRBV7-9 combines with J gene TRBJ1-4; D is undetermined. The receptor's source is a human donor with chronic lymphocytic leukemia. The CDR3, as DNA: TGTGCCAGCAGCTCCCCGGAAAAACTGTTTTTT. This codes for CASSSPEKLFF.